The rows below give T cell receptor beta chains drawn from one sample of a study of somatic mutations in cytotoxic T cells in rheumatoid arthritis. Some clones are missing from TCRdb's copy, which holds only in-frame ones; the method was immunoSEQ multiplex PCR. This table holds 10,000 to 13,000 clones, about 67% found once. Sequenced sample: CD8+ T cells sorted from blood. The source of these receptors is an adult with rheumatoid arthritis. CDR3s include the opening cysteine and the closing phenylalanine or tryptophan. A D gene is named only where the DNA matches it firmly. Clone size is given for some rows only: seen once, a few or many times, or a class if the clone is expanded.

j_call v_call cdr3_length d_call clone_size cdr3_nt cdr3_aa
TRBJ2-7 TRBV10-3 14 TRBD1 - TGTGCCATCAGTGAGGACAGGGGATCCTACGAGCAGTACTTC CAISEDRGSYEQYF
TRBJ2-7 TRBV5-6 14 - - TGTGCCAGCAGCTTGGGTGGGGACTTTGACGAGCAGTACTTC CASSLGGDFDEQYF
TRBJ1-1 TRBV7-9 13 - - TGTGCCAGCAGCTTACCGCCGGCCGCTGAAGCTTTCTTT CASSLPPAAEAFF
TRBJ2-2 TRBV7-9 16 TRBD2 - TGTGCCAGCAGCCATCCCGGGACTAGTCCCACCGGGGAGCTGTTTTTT CASSHPGTSPTGELFF
TRBJ1-2 TRBV2 14 TRBD1 - TGTGCCAGCGGTGACACAGGGGGGTTGAATGGCTACACCTTC CASGDTGGLNGYTF
TRBJ2-3 TRBV9 16 TRBD2 - TGTGCCAGCAGCGTAGCCGGCGGGAGTAAGGCAGATACGCAGTATTTT CASSVAGGSKADTQYF
TRBJ1-4 TRBV11-2 13 - - TGTGCCAGCAGGACCGGGGCGGATGAAAAACTGTTTTTT CASRTGADEKLFF
TRBJ2-1 TRBV4-2 15 TRBD1 large TGTGCCAGCAGCGATGAACAGGGGGCGGACAATGAGCAGTTCTTC CASSDEQGADNEQFF
TRBJ1-1 TRBV6-1 13 TRBD1 - TGTGCCAGCAGTCGGACAGGGATCTCTGAAGCTTTCTTT CASSRTGISEAFF
TRBJ1-3 TRBV7-8 14 - - TGTGCCAGCAGCTTAGCCAGCTCTGGAAACACCATATATTTT CASSLASSGNTIYF
TRBJ2-7 TRBV2 12 - - TGTGCCAGAGGACTGCGTAAGGACGAGCAGTACTTC CARGLRKDEQYF
TRBJ2-7 TRBV9 15 - - TGTGCCAGCAGTCCTTGGGCAGGTTTAAGGTATGAGCAGTACTTC CASSPWAGLRYEQYF
TRBJ1-3 TRBV4-3 16 TRBD1 - TGCGCCAGCAGCCAAGATCGGGGACAGCCTGGAAACACCATATATTTT CASSQDRGQPGNTIYF
TRBJ2-5 TRBV6-6 14 - - TGTGCCAGCAGCCAAGAGACTTTAGCGGAGACCCAGTACTTC CASSQETLAETQYF
TRBJ1-2 TRBV10-2 11 - - TGCGCCAGCGGGTCTAACTATGGCTACACCTTC CASGSNYGYTF
TRBJ2-1 TRBV11-2 14 TRBD1 - TGTGCCAGCAGCTTGTTCAGGGGGCAAGGTGAGCAGTTCTTC CASSLFRGQGEQFF
TRBJ2-5 TRBV7-9 15 TRBD2 once TGTGCCAGCAGCTCGGGACTAGCGGGGAAAGAGACCCAGTACTTC CASSSGLAGKETQYF
TRBJ2-3 TRBV4-1 15 - - TGCGCCAGCAGCCAAGGGGGGTATGGCACAGATACGCAGTATTTT CASSQGGYGTDTQYF
TRBJ2-2 TRBV7-9 13 - - TGTGCCAGCAGCGGGGGAGCCCCCGGGGAGCTGTTTTTT CASSGGAPGELFF
TRBJ1-1 TRBV5-5 13 - - TGTGCCAGCAGCTTGGCTAGAGGGCATGAAGCTTTCTTT CASSLARGHEAFF
TRBJ2-2 TRBV5-1 15 - - TGCGCCAGCAGCATAGGACAGCTTAACACCGGGGAGCTGTTTTTT CASSIGQLNTGELFF
TRBJ2-1 TRBV6-5 15 - - TGTGCCAGCAGAGGCAATAGGGGGGGTGTGAATGAGCAGTTCTTC CASRGNRGGVNEQFF
TRBJ2-1 TRBV7-9 11 - - TGTGCCAGCAGCCCAGGGGATGAGCAGTTCTTC CASSPGDEQFF
TRBJ2-7 TRBV6-5 16 - - TGTGCCAGCAGTTACACTCCCATTCAAACCACCTACGAGCAGTACTTC CASSYTPIQTTYEQYF
TRBJ1-1 TRBV18 16 - - TGTGCCAGCTCACCACCGGGGGTCAGGGGTTGGTCTGAAGCTTTCTTT CASSPPGVRGWSEAFF
TRBJ2-3 TRBV11-1 16 TRBD2 - TGTGCCAGCAGCTGGACTAGCGGGGGGGTCACAGATACGCAGTATTTT CASSWTSGGVTDTQYF
TRBJ2-7 TRBV5-6 14 - - TGTGCCAGCAGCTTCTCACAGGGCCTAAGGGAGCAGTACTTC CASSFSQGLREQYF
TRBJ2-6 TRBV7-3 14 - - TGTGCCAGCAGCTCAAACAGGGAGGGCAACGTCCTGACTTTC CASSSNREGNVLTF
TRBJ1-3 TRBV7-9 17 - few TGTGCCAGCAGCCCCTTGAGGGGACTCCTCTCTGGAAACACCATATATTTT CASSPLRGLLSGNTIYF
TRBJ2-7 TRBV7-9 14 TRBD1 few TGTGCCAGCAGCTTGGGACAGGGGGCCTACGAGCAGTACTTC CASSLGQGAYEQYF
TRBJ1-2 TRBV6-6 14 - once TGTGCCAGCAGCCCCGGGACGGACCACTATGGCTACACCTTC CASSPGTDHYGYTF
TRBJ1-2 TRBV29-1 11 TRBD1 once TGCAGCGTTGGGACAGGGAGGGGCTACACCTTC CSVGTGRGYTF
TRBJ2-7 TRBV6-6 12 - - TGTGCCAGCAGCCAGGACTACTACGAGCAGTACTTC CASSQDYYEQYF
TRBJ1-1 TRBV2 14 - - TGTGCCAGCATCACGGGTCCGGGGGACACTGAAGCTTTCTTT CASITGPGDTEAFF
TRBJ1-4 TRBV10-3 14 TRBD1 - TGTGCCATCGGGACAGGGTCTGCTAATGAAAAACTGTTTTTT CAIGTGSANEKLFF
TRBJ1-1 TRBV25-1 15 TRBD1 - TGTGCCAGCAGTGAATCCGAGACAGGGGGAACGGAAGCTTTCTTT CASSESETGGTEAFF
TRBJ2-1 TRBV5-1 15 TRBD2 - TGCGCCAGCGCCTCAGGACTAGCGGGGCTCGACGAGCAGTTCTTC CASASGLAGLDEQFF
TRBJ1-1 TRBV6-5 15 - - TGTGCCAGCAGTTACCTCGAAGGATGGGGGGCTGAAGCTTTCTTT CASSYLEGWGAEAFF
TRBJ2-5 TRBV2 18 TRBD2 - TGTGCCAGCAAGGGAGCTAAACTAGCGGGGGGGTCCCTTGGGACCCAGTACTTC CASKGAKLAGGSLGTQYF
TRBJ1-2 TRBV19 16 - - TGTGCCAGTAGTCCTCGACCGATGCTAGTCGACTATGGCTACACCTTC CASSPRPMLVDYGYTF
TRBJ2-7 TRBV5-6 14 - - TGTGCCAGCAGCTTGGGACAAAGCTCCTACGAGCAGTACTTC CASSLGQSSYEQYF
TRBJ2-1 TRBV10-3 16 - few TGTGCCATCCGGGGGCCGGGGGTTCGAGGTGAAGGTGAGCAGTTCTTC CAIRGPGVRGEGEQFF
TRBJ2-7 TRBV19 15 - - TGTGCCAGTAGCTCGGGCCAGGGAAGGTCGTACGAGCAGTACTTC CASSSGQGRSYEQYF
TRBJ1-4 TRBV2 14 - - TGTGCCAGCAGTGAACCCAGGGTGAATGAAAAACTGTTTTTT CASSEPRVNEKLFF
TRBJ2-1 TRBV6-1 14 - - TGTGCCAGCGGAAGGCCTGAGGAAGACAATGAGCAGTTCTTC CASGRPEEDNEQFF
TRBJ2-2 TRBV4-3 17 - - TGCGCCAGCAGCCAAGAATTGCGGGCAAAGAACACCGGGGAGCTGTTTTTT CASSQELRAKNTGELFF
TRBJ2-1 TRBV4-1 14 - - TGCGCCAGCAGCCAAGATCCCTTGGGTAGTGAGCAGTTCTTC CASSQDPLGSEQFF
TRBJ2-7 TRBV7-2 15 TRBD2 - TGTGCCAGCACTCCGGGACTAGCGGCCACCTACGAGCAGTACTTC CASTPGLAATYEQYF
TRBJ1-1 TRBV10-3 13 - - TGTGCCATCAGTGACTTTGGGAACACTGAAGCTTTCTTT CAISDFGNTEAFF
TRBJ2-3 TRBV15 15 - - TGTGCCACCAGCAGAGCCAACAGGATGACAGATACGCAGTATTTT CATSRANRMTDTQYF
TRBJ2-3 TRBV6-4 14 - few TGTGCCAGCAGTGAATCGGATAGCACAGATACGCAGTATTTT CASSESDSTDTQYF